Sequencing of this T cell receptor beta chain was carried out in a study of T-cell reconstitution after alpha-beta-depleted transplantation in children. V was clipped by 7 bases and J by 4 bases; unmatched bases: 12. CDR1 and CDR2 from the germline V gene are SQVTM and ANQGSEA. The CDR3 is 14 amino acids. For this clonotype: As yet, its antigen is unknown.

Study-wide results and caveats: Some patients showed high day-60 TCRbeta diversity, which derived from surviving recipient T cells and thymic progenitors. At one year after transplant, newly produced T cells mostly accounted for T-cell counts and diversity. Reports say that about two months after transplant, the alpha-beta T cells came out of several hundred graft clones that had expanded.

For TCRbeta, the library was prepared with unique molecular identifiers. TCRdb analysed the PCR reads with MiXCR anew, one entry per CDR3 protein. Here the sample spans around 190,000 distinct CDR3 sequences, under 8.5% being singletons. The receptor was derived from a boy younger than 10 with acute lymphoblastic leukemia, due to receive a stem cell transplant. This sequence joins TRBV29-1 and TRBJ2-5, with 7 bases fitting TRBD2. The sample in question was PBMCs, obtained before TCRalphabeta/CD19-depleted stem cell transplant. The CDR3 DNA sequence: TGCAGCGGGGGATTGGGGGGGTTAGGAGAGACCCAGTACTTC. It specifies CSGGLGGLGETQYF.